This T cell receptor (beta chain) was captured in a study of OX40 agonist ivuxolimab in advanced cancers. V dropped 5 bases and J dropped 7; count of bases not matched to a gene: 9. Germline loops: CDR1 LNHDA, CDR2 SQIVND (reference sequence). CDR3 length: 14 residues. Using immunoSEQ multiplex PCR, the repertoire was profiled, and TCRdb retains in-frame clones only, with some absent. This table has tens of thousands of clones, 81% appearing once. Sample: CD4+ or CD8+ T cells sorted from blood, taken in a trial of the OX40 agonist ivuxolimab. This rearrangement joins TRBV19 to TRBJ1-1; 8 bases fit TRBD1. The clonotype was recovered from an adult with an advanced solid tumor such as melanoma, head and neck, liver or kidney cancer. The CDR3 loop reads CASSRPGQVNEAFF. In nucleotides, the CDR3 is TGTGCCAGTAGTCGGCCGGGACAGGTAAATGAAGCTTTCTTT.